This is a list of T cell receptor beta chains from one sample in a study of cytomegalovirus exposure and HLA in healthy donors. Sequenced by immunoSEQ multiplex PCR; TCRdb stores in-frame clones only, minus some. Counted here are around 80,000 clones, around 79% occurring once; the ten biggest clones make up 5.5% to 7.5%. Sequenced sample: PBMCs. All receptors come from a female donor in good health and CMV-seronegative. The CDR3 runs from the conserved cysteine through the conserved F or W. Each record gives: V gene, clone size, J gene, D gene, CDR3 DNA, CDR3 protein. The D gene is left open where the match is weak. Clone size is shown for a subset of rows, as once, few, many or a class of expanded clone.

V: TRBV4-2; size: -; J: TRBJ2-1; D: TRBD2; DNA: TGTGCCAGCAGCCAAGTTATAGCGGGAGGCACATACAATGAGCAGTTCTTC; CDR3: CASSQVIAGGTYNEQFF
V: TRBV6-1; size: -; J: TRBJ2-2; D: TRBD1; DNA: TGTGCCAGCAGTGTGACAGGGACCGGGGAGCTGTTTTTT; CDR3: CASSVTGTGELFF
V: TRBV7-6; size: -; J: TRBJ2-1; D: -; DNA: TGTGCCAGCAGCCTAGGTGGGGGGGCCTCGAATGAGCAGTTCTTC; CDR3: CASSLGGGASNEQFF
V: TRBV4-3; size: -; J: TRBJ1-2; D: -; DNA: TGCGCCAGCAGCCAAGACCCCCTGACGCCAGGCCCTGGCTACACCTTC; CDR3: CASSQDPLTPGPGYTF
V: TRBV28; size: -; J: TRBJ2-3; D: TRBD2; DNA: TGTGCCAGCAGGACAGGACTAGCTACCACAGATACGCAGTATTTT; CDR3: CASRTGLATTDTQYF
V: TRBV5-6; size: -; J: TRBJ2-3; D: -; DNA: TGTGCCAGCAGTTTGGGGTTGGGCGGGACGGCAGATACGCAGTATTTT; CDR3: CASSLGLGGTADTQYF
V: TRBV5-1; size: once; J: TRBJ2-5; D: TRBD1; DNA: TGCGCCAGCAGCACCACAGGGGGCAGACAGGCGGCGACCCAGTACTTC; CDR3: CASSTTGGRQAATQYF
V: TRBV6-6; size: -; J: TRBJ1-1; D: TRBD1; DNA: TGTGCCAGCAGTAACTACAGGGGTGACCTAGAAGCTTTCTTT; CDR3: CASSNYRGDLEAFF
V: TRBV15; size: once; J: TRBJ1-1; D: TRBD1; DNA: TGTGTCACCAGCCGAAGAGAAAACAGGGGTATGAACACTGAAGCTTTCTTT; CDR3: CVTSRRENRGMNTEAFF
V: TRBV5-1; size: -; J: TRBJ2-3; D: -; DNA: TGCGCCAGCAGCTTGGACGTACGGGACACAGATACGCAGTATTTT; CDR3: CASSLDVRDTDTQYF
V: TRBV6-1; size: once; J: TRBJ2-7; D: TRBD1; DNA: TGTGCCAGCAGCAGTCAAGACAGGGGAGGCGACGAGCAGTACTTC; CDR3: CASSSQDRGGDEQYF
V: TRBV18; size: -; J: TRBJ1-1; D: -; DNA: TGTGCCAGCCTCCAAGGGGGTAACACTGAAGCTTTCTTT; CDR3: CASLQGGNTEAFF
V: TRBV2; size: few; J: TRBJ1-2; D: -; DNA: TGTGCCAGCAGCGTACAGGGATCCTATGGCTACACCTTC; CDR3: CASSVQGSYGYTF
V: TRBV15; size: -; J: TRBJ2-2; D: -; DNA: TGTGCCACCAGGAAGGCAGGCGGGGCCGGGGAGCTGTTTTTT; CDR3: CATRKAGGAGELFF
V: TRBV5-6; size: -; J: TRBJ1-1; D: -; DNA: TGTGCCAGCAGCGATACAGGGAACACTGAAGCTTTCTTT; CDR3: CASSDTGNTEAFF
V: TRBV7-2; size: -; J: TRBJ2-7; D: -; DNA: TGTGCCAGCAGCTTAGAGTGGGTGGAGACCTACGAGCAGTACTTC; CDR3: CASSLEWVETYEQYF
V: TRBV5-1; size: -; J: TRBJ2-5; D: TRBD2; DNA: TGCGCCAGCAGCTTGGAGGTTAGCGGGAGAGGAGAGACCCAGTACTTC; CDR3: CASSLEVSGRGETQYF
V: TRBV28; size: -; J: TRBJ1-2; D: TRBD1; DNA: TGTGCCAGCAGTAAGCCGGGACAGGGGAACTATGGCTACACCTTC; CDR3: CASSKPGQGNYGYTF
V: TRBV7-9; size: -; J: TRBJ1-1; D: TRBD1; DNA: TGTGCCAGCAGCTTAGAGGGGGGGACAGGGGGGACTGAAGCTTTCTTT; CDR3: CASSLEGGTGGTEAFF
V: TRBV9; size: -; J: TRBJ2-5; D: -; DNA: TGTGCCAGCAGCGTAGCTGGGGGCCAACAAGAGACCCAGTACTTC; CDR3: CASSVAGGQQETQYF
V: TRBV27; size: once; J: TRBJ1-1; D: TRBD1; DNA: TGTGCCAGCAGTTCCGAGGGACAGGCGACTGAAGCTTTCTTT; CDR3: CASSSEGQATEAFF
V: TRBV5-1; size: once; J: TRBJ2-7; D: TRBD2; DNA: TGCGCCAGCAGCCATACTAGCGGGGGGAGCTCCTACGAGCAGTACTTC; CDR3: CASSHTSGGSSYEQYF
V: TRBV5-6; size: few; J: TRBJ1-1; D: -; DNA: TGTGCCAGCAGTTTAAGTGGGGGCAACACTGAAGCTTTCTTT; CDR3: CASSLSGGNTEAFF
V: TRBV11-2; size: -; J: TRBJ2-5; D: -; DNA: TGTGCCAGCAGCTTAGCTGCGGGGGCACAAGAGACCCAGTACTTC; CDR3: CASSLAAGAQETQYF
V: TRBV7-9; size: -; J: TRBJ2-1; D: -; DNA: TGTGCCAGCAGCCCAGGACAGCGTCAGTTCTTC; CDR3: CASSPGQRQFF
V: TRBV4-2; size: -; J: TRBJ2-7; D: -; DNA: TGTGCCAGCAGCCAACGGGCAGGGGAAACCTACGAGCAGTACTTC; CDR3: CASSQRAGETYEQYF
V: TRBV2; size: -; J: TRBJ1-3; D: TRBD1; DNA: TGTGCCAGCAGTCCAAACGGGGACAGGGGAGACACCATATATTTT; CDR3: CASSPNGDRGDTIYF
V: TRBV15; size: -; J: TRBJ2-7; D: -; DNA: TGTGCCACCAGCAGAGGCGTGTGGACATCTCGTCCATACGAGCAGTACTTC; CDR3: CATSRGVWTSRPYEQYF
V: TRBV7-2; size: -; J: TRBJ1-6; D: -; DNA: TGTGCCAGCAGTTCCGCACAGGGAACACCCCTCCACTTT; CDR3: CASSSAQGTPLHF
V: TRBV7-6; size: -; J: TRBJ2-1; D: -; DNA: TGTGCCAGCAGCCCGACAGTCAATGAGCAGTTCTTC; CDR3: CASSPTVNEQFF
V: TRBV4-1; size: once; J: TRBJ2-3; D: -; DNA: TGCGCCAGCAGCCAAGGTGAATTAGCAGCGGGAGATACGCAGTATTTT; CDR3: CASSQGELAAGDTQYF
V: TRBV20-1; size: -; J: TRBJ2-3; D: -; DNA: TGCAGTGCTAGTTCCGGGGATACGCAGTATTTT; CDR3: CSASSGDTQYF
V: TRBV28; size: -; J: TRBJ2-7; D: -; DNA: TGTGCCAGCAATACCCGGGTGGGACTTTCCTACGAGCAGTACTTC; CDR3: CASNTRVGLSYEQYF
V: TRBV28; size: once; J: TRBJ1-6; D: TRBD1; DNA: TGTGCCAGCACAGTCAAAACGGGGACAGGGCGCCTTACCGTGAATTCACCCCTCCACTTT; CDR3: CASTVKTGTGRLTVNSPLHF
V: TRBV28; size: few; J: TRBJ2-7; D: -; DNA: TGTGCCAGCACCGGGAATAGCGTCGCTTACGAGCAGTACTTC; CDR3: CASTGNSVAYEQYF
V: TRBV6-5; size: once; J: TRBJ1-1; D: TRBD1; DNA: TGTGCCAGCAGACCCCGGGACAGGGAACGCGCTTTCTTT; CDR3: CASRPRDRERAFF
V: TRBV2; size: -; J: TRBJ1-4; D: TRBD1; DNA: TGTGCCAGCACGGGCCGGTTTTGGGACAGGTTTGCAACTAATGAAAAACTGTTTTTT; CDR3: CASTGRFWDRFATNEKLFF
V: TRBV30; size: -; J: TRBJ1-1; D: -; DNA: TGTGCCTGGAGTGCAAGACTATTTCCCACTGAAGCTTTCTTT; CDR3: CAWSARLFPTEAFF
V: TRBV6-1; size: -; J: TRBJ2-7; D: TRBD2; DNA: TGTGCCAGCTCTCCGGCGCGGGAGGCCCTCTACGAGCAGTACTTC; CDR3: CASSPAREALYEQYF
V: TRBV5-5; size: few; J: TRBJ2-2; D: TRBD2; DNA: TGTGCCAGCAGCCTTGGGACTAGCGGTACCTACACCGGGGAGCTGTTTTTT; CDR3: CASSLGTSGTYTGELFF
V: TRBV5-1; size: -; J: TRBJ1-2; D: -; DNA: TGCGCCAGCAGCTTGGCCGAGGCCCGGGACTATGGCTACACCTTC; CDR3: CASSLAEARDYGYTF
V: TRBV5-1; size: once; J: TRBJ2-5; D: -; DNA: TGCGCCAGCAGGACAGTAAATTACCAAGAGACCCAGTACTTC; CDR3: CASRTVNYQETQYF
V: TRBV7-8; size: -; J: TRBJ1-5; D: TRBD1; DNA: TGTGCCAGCAGCCTGGACAGGGGTCGAAACCCCCGGGCGGACCAGCCCCAGCATTTT; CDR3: CASSLDRGRNPRADQPQHF
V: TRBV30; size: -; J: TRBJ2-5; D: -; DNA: TGTGCCTGGAGTCCCCCAGGATTGACCCAGTACTTC; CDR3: CAWSPPGLTQYF
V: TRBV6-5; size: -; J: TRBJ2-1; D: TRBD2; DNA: TGTGCCAGCTCCCACTCGGGGGGCAATGAGCAGTTCTTC; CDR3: CASSHSGGNEQFF
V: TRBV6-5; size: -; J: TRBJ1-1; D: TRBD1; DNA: TGTGCCAGCATCTTAAGGGGGACAGGGAAGACTGAAGCTTTCTTT; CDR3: CASILRGTGKTEAFF
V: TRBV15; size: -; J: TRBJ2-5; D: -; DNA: TGTGCCACCAGCAGAGATCGTGGGCAGGGTGAGACCCAGTACTTC; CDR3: CATSRDRGQGETQYF
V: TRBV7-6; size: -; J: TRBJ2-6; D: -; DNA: TGTGCCAGCAGCTTAGGCAGGGCCCCAGGTTTGGGGGCCAACGTCCTGACTTTC; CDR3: CASSLGRAPGLGANVLTF